Below, 3 T cell receptor beta chains from the same sample are listed, as sequenced in a study of beta chain features in type 1 diabetes (dated by TCRdb to 2016 to 2019). The library was built by means of the immunoSEQ multiplex PCR assay. The High Capacity cDNA Reverse Transcription Kit was used to reverse transcribe all of the isolated RNA, meaning that expressed TCRB transcripts were what got sequenced. TCRdb mirrors the immuneACCESS table, restricted to in-frame sequences. Some clones are absent from its copies; in checked studies, under half trace to an unresolved V gene, and the reason for the others is unknown. This sample holds roughly 370,000 clones; about 14% were observed only once. The ten largest clonotypes hold less than 0.04% of the sample. Sequencing was done on a sample of naive CD4+ T cells from blood. Read against the paper, the sample's cell subset or site label means: true naive CD4+ T cells. All receptors derive from a man younger than 45 in good health.

This clone showed up just a few times. The chain recombines TRBV7-3 with TRBJ2-1; TRBD2 agrees at 9 bases. The CDR3 is made up of 15 amino acids. Germline V gives CDR1 SGHTA, CDR2 FQGTGA. V gave up 3 bases and J gave up 7 bases; unmatched junction bases: 7. The CDR3 sequence: CASSFDGLAYNEQFF. CDR3 nucleotide sequence: TGTGCCAGCAGCTTTGACGGACTAGCGTATAATGAGCAGTTCTTC.

The V call is TRBV2, the J call TRBJ2-1; weak D call: TRBD1 (6 bases). Germline CDR1 is SNHLY and CDR2 is FYNNEI. Trimming removed 3 bases at V and 4 bases at J, with 13 bases between. This CDR3 has 15 residues. DNA of the CDR3: TGTGCCAGCAGTGATGTAGGGGGAGCGTACAATGAGCAGTTCTTC. Protein sequence: CASSDVGGAYNEQFF.

This clone appeared a few times. The rearrangement uses TRBV4-1 and TRBJ2-1; a weak D match, TRBD2 (5 bases). Germline-derived CDR1 and CDR2 are MGHRA and YSYEKL. Trimming took off 0 bases at V and 1 base at J, with 13 bases between the two ends. The CDR3 sequence is 17 residues long. DNA of the CDR3: TGCGCCAGCAGCCAAGAGCTCGGACTGATATCCTACAATGAGCAGTTCTTC. Its translation is CASSQELGLISYNEQFF.